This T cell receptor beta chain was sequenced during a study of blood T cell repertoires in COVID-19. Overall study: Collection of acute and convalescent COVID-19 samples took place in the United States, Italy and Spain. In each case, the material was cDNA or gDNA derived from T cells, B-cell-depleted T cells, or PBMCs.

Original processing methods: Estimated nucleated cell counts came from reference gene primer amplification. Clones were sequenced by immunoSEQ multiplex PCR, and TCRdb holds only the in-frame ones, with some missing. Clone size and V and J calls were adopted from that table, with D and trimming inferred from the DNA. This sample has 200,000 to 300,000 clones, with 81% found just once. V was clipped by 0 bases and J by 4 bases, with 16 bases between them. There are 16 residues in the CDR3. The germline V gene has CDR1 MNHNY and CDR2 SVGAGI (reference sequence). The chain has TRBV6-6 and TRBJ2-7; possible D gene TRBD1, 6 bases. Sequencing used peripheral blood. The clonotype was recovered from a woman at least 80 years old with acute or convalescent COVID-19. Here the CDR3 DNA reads TGTGCCAGCAGTTACTCGATACTAGGGGGACCTTACGAGCAGTACTTC. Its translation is CASSYSILGGPYEQYF.